Below are 21 T cell receptor beta chains sequenced from a single sample in a study of cytomegalovirus exposure and HLA in healthy donors (dated by TCRdb to the late 2010s). Library generation was performed with the immunoSEQ multiplex PCR assay. A mixture of 60 forward primers for TCR Vbeta segments and 13 reverse primers for TCR Jbeta segments was used in the multiplex PCR. The table comes from immuneACCESS by way of TCRdb, which keeps in-frame sequences with V and J called. Part of the clones is missing from these tables; in studies checked, under half for an unresolved V gene and the rest for unknown reasons. This sample is represented by about 92,000 clones; roughly four fifths of them were singletons. The ten largest clones capture around 5.2% of the sample. Input material: PBMCs. Receptors originate from a woman aged 18-30 years in good health and CMV-seropositive.

V gene TRBV7-8 combines with J gene TRBJ2-7; 10 bases align to TRBD1. Germline CDR1 reads SGHVS; CDR2 reads FQNEAQ. The CDR3 runs to 16 residues. After removal of 4 bases from V and 0 bases from J, the junction contained 6 bases not matched to a gene. In nucleotides, the CDR3 is TGTGCCAGCAGCTCACCGACAGGGGGCCGCTCCTACGAGCAGTACTTC. Its protein is CASSSPTGGRSYEQYF.

This chain links TRBV25-1 with TRBJ1-4; 10 positions agree with TRBD1. J lost 8 bases, V lost 4 bases, and 10 bases had no gene match. There are 16 residues in the CDR3. Germline V gene data show CDR1 as MGHDK and CDR2 as SYGVNS. CDR3 amino acids: CASSARRTGGKEKLFF. The CDR3 bases are TGTGCCAGCAGTGCTAGAAGGACAGGGGGAAAGGAAAAACTGTTTTTT.

This clone was counted at least ten times. This rearrangement joins TRBV19 to TRBJ2-4; a possible D gene is TRBD2 (6 bases). This CDR3 has 14 amino acids. Germline CDR1 LNHDA, CDR2 SQIVND (reference sequence). V was pared by 7 bases and J by 0 bases, with 10 bases between. CDR3 residues: CASKDGGAKNIQYF. CDR3 bases: TGTGCCAGTAAAGACGGGGGAGCCAAAAACATTCAGTACTTC.

This chain uses TRBV29-1 with TRBJ2-2; D remains unclear. The CDR3 is 14 residues long. Germline lookup yields CDR1 SQVTM and CDR2 ANQGSEA. The ends were cut back, 7 bases at V and 3 bases at J, with 15 bases in the middle. The CDR3 sequence is CSATVGRDTGELFF. The CDR3 DNA sequence: TGCAGCGCTACCGTGGGCCGAGACACCGGGGAGCTGTTTTTT.

The V gene is TRBV28, the J gene TRBJ2-3; 11 bases align to TRBD1. CDR1 and CDR2 (germline): MDHEN, SYDVKM. V shed 6 bases, J shed 11 bases, and the junction held 16 bases outside the gene matches. The CDR3 has 16 residues. The CDR3 reads CASSHSGTGGPGKQYF. The DNA for the CDR3 is TGTGCCAGCAGCCACTCCGGGACAGGGGGACCGGGTAAGCAGTATTTT.

This chain joins TRBV2 and TRBJ1-1, with 7 positions matching TRBD1. V was pared by 3 bases and J by 5 bases, with 3 bases of the junction left unmatched. The CDR3 is 13 residues long. CDR1 and CDR2 (germline): SNHLY, FYNNEI. CDR3 sequence (DNA): TGTGCCAGCAGTGAGACAGGGAGGACTGAAGCTTTCTTT. Residues: CASSETGRTEAFF.

The rearrangement uses TRBV6-5 and TRBJ1-1, with TRBD1 matching over 7 bases. In germline, CDR1 is MNHEY, CDR2 SVGAGI. V trimming: 8 bases; J trimming: 11 bases; junction bases outside the gene matches: 8. The length of the CDR3 is 11 residues. The CDR3 coding sequence is TGTGCCAGCTATGACAGGGCGGGGGCTTTCTTT. Its translation is CASYDRAGAFF.

On this clone itself: The junction does not match germline at one end; this may be a read error. The chain employs TRBV2 and TRBJ1-5; 8 bases align to TRBD1. The germline V gene encodes CDR1 SNHLY and CDR2 FYNNEI. CDR3 length: 17 amino acids. The CDR3 here is CDSSGSSAGGLNQPQHF. The CDR3 DNA sequence: TGTGACAGCAGTGGCTCTTCGGCAGGGGGCCTGAATCAGCCCCAGCATTTT.

CDR3 protein: CSVRGLELYNEQFF. The CDR3 coding sequence is TGCAGCGTTCGAGGACTGGAACTTTACAATGAGCAGTTCTTC. The V call is TRBV29-1, the J call TRBJ2-1; perhaps TRBD2 as D (5 bases). V lost 5 bases and J lost 4, with 15 bases in between. Germline V lookup: CDR1 SQVTM, CDR2 ANQGSEA. The CDR3 length is 14 residues.

This clone was counted between two and nine times. The rearrangement links TRBV4-1 to TRBJ1-1; D is unclear. The CDR3 covers 13 residues. CDR1 and CDR2 from the germline V gene are MGHRA and YSYEKL. V was pared by 2 bases and J by 0 bases, with 4 bases between. CDR3 region: CASSQQMNTEAFF. The CDR3 coding sequence is TGCGCCAGCAGCCAACAGATGAACACTGAAGCTTTCTTT.

This chain connects TRBV19 to TRBJ2-6; no reliable D call. V was trimmed by 6 bases and J by 0 bases, leaving 12 bases between them. The CDR3 has 16 residues. Per the germline V gene, CDR1 is LNHDA and CDR2 is SQIVND (reference sequence). As DNA, the CDR3 is TGTGCCAGTAGAACTTTTCCCAACTCTGGGGCCAACGTCCTGACTTTC. Translated: CASRTFPNSGANVLTF.

The chain carries TRBV2 and TRBJ1-4, with TRBD1 as a possible D gene (5 bases). Deletions cut 2 bases from V and 7 bases from J, with 14 bases between. The CDR3 loop spans 15 amino acids. CDR1 and CDR2 (germline): SNHLY, FYNNEI. The CDR3 loop reads CASSERGSLVEKLFF. CDR3 nucleotides: TGTGCCAGCAGTGAAAGGGGATCTCTGGTTGAAAAACTGTTTTTT.

The gene calls are TRBV5-1 and TRBJ2-1; the match to TRBD2 covers 7 bases. This CDR3 has 14 amino acids. The V gene's germline CDR1 is SGHRS and CDR2 YFSETQ. V lost 0 bases, J lost 9 bases, and 6 bases stayed unmatched. This chain's CDR3 is CASSLAGGFTEQFF. DNA of the CDR3: TGCGCCAGCAGCTTGGCGGGAGGTTTTACTGAGCAGTTCTTC.

The rearrangement links TRBV25-1 to TRBJ2-3, with a possible D match to TRBD1 (7 bases). Germline CDR1 and CDR2: MGHDK and SYGVNS. This CDR3 is built from 16 residues. The V end lost 2 bases, the J end lost 4 bases, and 16 bases lay between the germline ends. CDR3 residues: CASSERRGQGADTQYF. The CDR3 DNA reads as TGTGCCAGCAGTGAAAGGAGGGGTCAGGGGGCAGATACGCAGTATTTT.

The chain carries TRBV6-1 and TRBJ1-1; TRBD1 is a possible D gene (5 bases). This CDR3 contains 18 residues. The V end lost 1 base, the J end lost 4 bases, and 22 bases lay between the germline ends. Per germline, CDR1 MNHNS and CDR2 SASEGT. CDR3 residues: CASSEEEEFRVVFTEAFF. The CDR3 DNA sequence: TGTGCCAGCAGTGAAGAAGAAGAGTTCAGGGTTGTTTTCACTGAAGCTTTCTTT.

This chain links TRBV29-1 with TRBJ1-2; maybe TRBD1 (5 bases). CDR1 SQVTM and CDR2 ANQGSEA come from the germline V gene. The CDR3 has 11 residues. Deletions cut 3 bases from V and 7 bases from J, with 9 bases between. CDR3 residues: CSVDRVGGYTF. The CDR3 DNA sequence: TGCAGCGTTGACAGGGTGGGTGGCTACACCTTC.

This clone has more than one count but fewer than ten. The chain combines TRBV13 with TRBJ2-3; D is unresolved. The germline gives CDR1 PRHDT, CDR2 FYEKMQ (reference sequence). V lost 6 bases and J 2 bases, leaving 15 bases between the germline ends. The CDR3 totals 15 residues. CDR3 coding DNA: TGTGCCAGCAGTAACGGTCCTCTTACCACAGATACGCAGTATTTT. It encodes CASSNGPLTTDTQYF.

V gene TRBV7-9 combines with J gene TRBJ1-4; unclear D gene. The CDR3 length is 12 residues. Germline lookup yields CDR1 SEHNR and CDR2 FQNEAQ (reference sequence). V gave up 6 bases and J gave up 6 bases, with 8 bases separating them. The CDR3 loop reads CASRTYDEKLFF. The CDR3 coding sequence is TGTGCCAGCAGGACATATGATGAAAAACTGTTTTTT.

The table lists this clone with a count of one. This sequence joins TRBV7-9 and TRBJ2-7; D gene unclear. The CDR3 spans 14 residues. With 2 bases removed from V and 0 bases from J, the gap between germline ends came to 8 bases. Germline CDR1 SEHNR, CDR2 FQNEAQ (reference sequence). This CDR3 reads CASSLPMSSYEQYF. The CDR3 coding sequence is TGTGCCAGCAGCTTACCGATGAGCTCCTACGAGCAGTACTTC.

The chain recombines TRBV15 with TRBJ2-1; 7 bases agree with TRBD1. J lost 12 bases, V lost 0 bases, and 5 bases had no gene match. The CDR3 loop spans 13 amino acids. The germline V gene has CDR1 LNHNV and CDR2 YYDKDF (reference sequence). The CDR3 coding sequence is TGTGCCACCAGCAGAGAGGGGCCAGGGGGGCAGTTCTTC. As protein: CATSREGPGGQFF.

This rearrangement joins TRBV6-6 to TRBJ2-5; 7 nucleotides align to TRBD1. Germline V gene data show CDR1 as MNHNY and CDR2 as SVGAGI (reference sequence). This CDR3 contains 13 residues. Losses at the gene ends were 6 bases for V and 2 bases for J; bases not matched to a gene: 3. The CDR3 sequence: CASSMTGQETQYF. CDR3 nucleotide sequence: TGTGCCAGCAGCATGACAGGGCAAGAGACCCAGTACTTC.